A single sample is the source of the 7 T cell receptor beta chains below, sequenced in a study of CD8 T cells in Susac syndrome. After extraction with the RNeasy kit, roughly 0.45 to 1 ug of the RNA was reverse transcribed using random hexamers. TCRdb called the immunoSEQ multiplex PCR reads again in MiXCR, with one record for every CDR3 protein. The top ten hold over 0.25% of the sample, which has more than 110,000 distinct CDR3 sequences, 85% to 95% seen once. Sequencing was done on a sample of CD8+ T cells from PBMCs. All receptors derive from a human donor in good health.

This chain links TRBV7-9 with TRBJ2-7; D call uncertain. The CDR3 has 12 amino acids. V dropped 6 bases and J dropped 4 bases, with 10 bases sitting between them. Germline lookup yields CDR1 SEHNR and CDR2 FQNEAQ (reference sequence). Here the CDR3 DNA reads TGTGCCAGCAGTTCGGATTATTACGAGCAGTACTTC. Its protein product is CASSSDYYEQYF. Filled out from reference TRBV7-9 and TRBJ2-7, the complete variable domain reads DTGVSQNPRHKITKRGQNVTFRCDPISEHNRLYWYRQTLGQGPEFLTYFQNEAQLEKSRLLSDRFSAERPKGSFSTLEIQRTEQGDSAMYLCASSSDYYEQYFGPGTRLTVT.

CDR3 DNA: TGTGCCAGCAGTTTAGGGCGGGAGGGCAACAATGAGCAGTTCTTC. It yields the protein CASSLGREGNNEQFF. The chain is built from TRBV27 and TRBJ2-1, with 9 bases fitting TRBD2. The CDR3 runs 15 residues. Germline CDR1 MNHEY, CDR2 SMNVEV (reference sequence). With V trimmed by 2 bases and J by 5 bases, 4 bases remained unmatched.

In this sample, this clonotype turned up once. DNA of the CDR3: TGTGCCAGCAGCTACATGAACACTGAAGCTTTCTTT. It yields the protein CASSYMNTEAFF. The J gene is TRBJ1-1, the V gene TRBV9; D gene uncertain. CDR3 length: 12 residues. V lost 4 bases and J 0 bases, leaving 4 bases between the germline ends. Germline V gives CDR1 SGDLS, CDR2 YYNGEE.

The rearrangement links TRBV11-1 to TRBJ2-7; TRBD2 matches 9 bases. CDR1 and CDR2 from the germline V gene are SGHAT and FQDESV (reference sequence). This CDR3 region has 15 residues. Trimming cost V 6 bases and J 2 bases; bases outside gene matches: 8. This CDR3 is CASSTFGLATYEQYF. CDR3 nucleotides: TGTGCCAGCAGTACGTTTGGACTAGCGACCTACGAGCAGTACTTC.

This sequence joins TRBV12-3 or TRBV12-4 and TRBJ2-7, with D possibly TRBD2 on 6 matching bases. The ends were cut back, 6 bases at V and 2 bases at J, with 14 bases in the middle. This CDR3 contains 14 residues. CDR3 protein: CASSLRDSPYEQYF. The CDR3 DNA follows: TGTGCCAGCAGCCTCCGGGACTCTCCCTACGAGCAGTACTTC.

In nucleotides, the CDR3 is TGCAGCGTAATCGGGACTGAAGCTTTCTTT. This codes for CSVIGTEAFF. The V and J genes are TRBV29-1 and TRBJ1-1, with D unclear. Germline assignment: CDR1 SQVTM and CDR2 ANQGSEA. This CDR3 spans 10 amino acids. Trimming took 6 bases from V and 5 from J, leaving 7 bases between them.

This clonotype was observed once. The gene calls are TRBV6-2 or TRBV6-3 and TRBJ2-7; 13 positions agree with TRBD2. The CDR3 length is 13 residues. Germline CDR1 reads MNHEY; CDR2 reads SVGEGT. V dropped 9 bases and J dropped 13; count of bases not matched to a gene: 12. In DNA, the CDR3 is TGTGCCAGTCGTGGACTAGCGGGAGAGTGGGGCTACTTC. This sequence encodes CASRGLAGEWGYF.